These T cell receptor beta chains were read from a single sample in a study of blood T cell repertoires in COVID-19. The repertoire was sequenced with immunoSEQ multiplex PCR; TCRdb's copy has only in-frame clones and lacks some. The sample consists of 200,000 to 250,000 clones, more than 75% of them appearing once. What was sequenced was peripheral blood. Receptor source: a human donor in a cohort sampled during active COVID-19. Both conserved end residues are part of each CDR3. The D gene is left open where the match is weak. Clone sizes are given selectively: once, few, many, or a class where the clone is expanded.

CDR3nt: TGTGCCAGCAGGGGGCAGGGGGCCAGGGGTGAAAAACTGTTTTTT; CDR3aa: CASRGQGARGEKLFF; j_gene: TRBJ1-4; abundance: -; v_gene: TRBV25-1; d_gene: TRBD1
CDR3nt: TGTGCCAGCTTTAGTGGGACAGGGGGCGTCGAGCAGTACTTC; CDR3aa: CASFSGTGGVEQYF; j_gene: TRBJ2-7; abundance: -; v_gene: TRBV7-8; d_gene: TRBD1
CDR3nt: TGTGCCAGCGGGGGTGGAGGGGTTTTAATTCAGCCCCAGCATTTT; CDR3aa: CASGGGGVLIQPQHF; j_gene: TRBJ1-5; abundance: -; v_gene: TRBV2; d_gene: -
CDR3nt: TGCGCCAGCAGCCTACAGGGCCAAGAGACCCAGTACTTC; CDR3aa: CASSLQGQETQYF; j_gene: TRBJ2-5; abundance: -; v_gene: TRBV5-1; d_gene: -
CDR3nt: TGTGCCAGCAGTTACGACCGGATGAGGGGGGAGCTGTTTTTT; CDR3aa: CASSYDRMRGELFF; j_gene: TRBJ2-2; abundance: -; v_gene: TRBV6-2/TRBV6-3; d_gene: -
CDR3nt: TGTGCCAGCAGCCCCCAAGCAGGGGGAGATGAAAAACTGTTTTTT; CDR3aa: CASSPQAGGDEKLFF; j_gene: TRBJ1-4; abundance: -; v_gene: TRBV7-2; d_gene: TRBD1
CDR3nt: TGTGCCAGCAGACGAACAGGCGACTATGGCTACACCTTC; CDR3aa: CASRRTGDYGYTF; j_gene: TRBJ1-2; abundance: few; v_gene: TRBV12-3/TRBV12-4; d_gene: -
CDR3nt: TGTGCCAGCCCCATCAAAAGCGGGCTAGCCTACGAGCAGTACTTC; CDR3aa: CASPIKSGLAYEQYF; j_gene: TRBJ2-7; abundance: -; v_gene: TRBV18; d_gene: -
CDR3nt: TGTGCCAGCAGTTTGCGGGAAAGCCCCGGAAACACCATATATTTT; CDR3aa: CASSLRESPGNTIYF; j_gene: TRBJ1-3; abundance: -; v_gene: TRBV28; d_gene: -
CDR3nt: TGCGCCAGCAGGGTAGGTAATCTCACTAGCGGGCCTTACAATGAGCAGTTCTTC; CDR3aa: CASRVGNLTSGPYNEQFF; j_gene: TRBJ2-1; abundance: -; v_gene: TRBV5-1; d_gene: TRBD2
CDR3nt: TGCGCCAGCAGATCAGGTAGCACAGATACGCAGTATTTT; CDR3aa: CASRSGSTDTQYF; j_gene: TRBJ2-3; abundance: once; v_gene: TRBV5-1; d_gene: -
CDR3nt: TGTGCCAGCAGGGGGGATTTGACAGGGGGCATGGTCGGGGAGCTGTTTTTT; CDR3aa: CASRGDLTGGMVGELFF; j_gene: TRBJ2-2; abundance: -; v_gene: TRBV4-2; d_gene: TRBD1
CDR3nt: TGTGCCAGCAGCTCCACTAGCGGGGGTACCTACGAGCAGTACTTC; CDR3aa: CASSSTSGGTYEQYF; j_gene: TRBJ2-7; abundance: once; v_gene: TRBV7-9; d_gene: TRBD2
CDR3nt: TGTGCCATCAGTCGCGGACTAGCGGGGAACACCGGGGAGCTGTTTTTT; CDR3aa: CAISRGLAGNTGELFF; j_gene: TRBJ2-2; abundance: -; v_gene: TRBV10-3; d_gene: TRBD2
CDR3nt: TGTGCCAGCAGTCAGGGGACAGTCTCTGGAAACACCATATATTTT; CDR3aa: CASSQGTVSGNTIYF; j_gene: TRBJ1-3; abundance: -; v_gene: TRBV28; d_gene: TRBD1
CDR3nt: TGTGCCAGCAGTGAAGCGCTCGGGAGAGGAACAGATACGCAGTATTTT; CDR3aa: CASSEALGRGTDTQYF; j_gene: TRBJ2-3; abundance: once; v_gene: TRBV2; d_gene: -
CDR3nt: TGTGCCAGCGCCTTAGCGGGAGGGGAGACCCAGTACTTC; CDR3aa: CASALAGGETQYF; j_gene: TRBJ2-5; abundance: -; v_gene: TRBV6-5; d_gene: TRBD2
CDR3nt: TGTGCCAGCAGCTTAGGGCCGTTGAATGAGCAGTTCTTC; CDR3aa: CASSLGPLNEQFF; j_gene: TRBJ2-1; abundance: -; v_gene: TRBV7-3; d_gene: -
CDR3nt: TGTGCCACTTCAGGGGGAGGCACAGATACGCAGTATTTT; CDR3aa: CATSGGGTDTQYF; j_gene: TRBJ2-3; abundance: -; v_gene: TRBV24-1; d_gene: TRBD1
CDR3nt: TGCGCCAGCAGCTCCGGGTCCACAGATACGCAGTATTTT; CDR3aa: CASSSGSTDTQYF; j_gene: TRBJ2-3; abundance: few; v_gene: TRBV5-1; d_gene: -
CDR3nt: TGCGCCAGCAGCTTGTTAGGGGGACCCGAGCAGTACTTC; CDR3aa: CASSLLGGPEQYF; j_gene: TRBJ2-7; abundance: -; v_gene: TRBV5-1; d_gene: -
CDR3nt: TGTGCCATCGCCCTCACACGGCTGACAATCCCAGATACGCAGTATTTT; CDR3aa: CAIALTRLTIPDTQYF; j_gene: TRBJ2-3; abundance: -; v_gene: TRBV10-3; d_gene: -
CDR3nt: TGCGCCAGCAGCTTGGGAGCGAACTATGGCTACACCTTC; CDR3aa: CASSLGANYGYTF; j_gene: TRBJ1-2; abundance: -; v_gene: TRBV5-1; d_gene: -
CDR3nt: TGTGCCACCAGCAGCGGACCGGACAGGAGCTCCTACGAGCAGTACTTC; CDR3aa: CATSSGPDRSSYEQYF; j_gene: TRBJ2-7; abundance: -; v_gene: TRBV15; d_gene: TRBD1
CDR3nt: TGTGCCAGCAGCTTCCTCTACCGGGACAGGGGGCACGAGCAGTACTTC; CDR3aa: CASSFLYRDRGHEQYF; j_gene: TRBJ2-7; abundance: -; v_gene: TRBV27; d_gene: TRBD1
CDR3nt: TGTGCCAGCAGTAAGCCCGACAGGGTGTATGGCTACACCTTC; CDR3aa: CASSKPDRVYGYTF; j_gene: TRBJ1-2; abundance: -; v_gene: TRBV6-5; d_gene: TRBD1
CDR3nt: TGCGCCAGCAGCCAAACCGGGAGCGGAAACACCATATATTTT; CDR3aa: CASSQTGSGNTIYF; j_gene: TRBJ1-3; abundance: -; v_gene: TRBV4-3; d_gene: -
CDR3nt: TGTGCCATCAGTGTTCGGGGGATGAACACTGAAGCTTTCTTT; CDR3aa: CAISVRGMNTEAFF; j_gene: TRBJ1-1; abundance: -; v_gene: TRBV10-3; d_gene: -
CDR3nt: TGTGCCAGTAGTATATCCGGGGATTGGGAGAATGAAAAACTGTTTTTT; CDR3aa: CASSISGDWENEKLFF; j_gene: TRBJ1-4; abundance: -; v_gene: TRBV19; d_gene: -
CDR3nt: TGTGCCAGCCAGACAGGGGGTACCTATGGCTACACCTTC; CDR3aa: CASQTGGTYGYTF; j_gene: TRBJ1-2; abundance: -; v_gene: TRBV28; d_gene: TRBD1
CDR3nt: TGTGCCAGTAGTATCCAGGGTACCACTTCCTATGGCTACACCTTC; CDR3aa: CASSIQGTTSYGYTF; j_gene: TRBJ1-2; abundance: -; v_gene: TRBV19; d_gene: -
CDR3nt: TGTGCCAGCAGTTCGCCCGGGGGAATAGAAGATACGCAGTATTTT; CDR3aa: CASSSPGGIEDTQYF; j_gene: TRBJ2-3; abundance: -; v_gene: TRBV27; d_gene: -
CDR3nt: TGTGCCAGCAGCCCAAGACTAAGGGTAGGGAACACTGAAGCTTTCTTT; CDR3aa: CASSPRLRVGNTEAFF; j_gene: TRBJ1-1; abundance: -; v_gene: TRBV3-1/TRBV3-2; d_gene: -
CDR3nt: TGCGCCAGCAGCATCCGACTAGCGGAGGCCGGGGAGCTGTTTTTT; CDR3aa: CASSIRLAEAGELFF; j_gene: TRBJ2-2; abundance: -; v_gene: TRBV5-1; d_gene: TRBD2
CDR3nt: TGTGCCAGCAGCCTGGGGGGTGGATCAGATACGCAGTATTTT; CDR3aa: CASSLGGGSDTQYF; j_gene: TRBJ2-3; abundance: -; v_gene: TRBV14; d_gene: -
CDR3nt: TGTGCCAGCAGCTCTTTCACAGGGGGCGGCTACACCTTC; CDR3aa: CASSSFTGGGYTF; j_gene: TRBJ1-2; abundance: -; v_gene: TRBV5-4; d_gene: TRBD1
CDR3nt: TGTGCCAGCAGCAAAGTGGGACATATCATGAACACTGAAGCTTTCTTT; CDR3aa: CASSKVGHIMNTEAFF; j_gene: TRBJ1-1; abundance: -; v_gene: TRBV21-1; d_gene: -
CDR3nt: TGTGCCAGCAGCCAAGTACCGGGGGCCGGGGAGCTGTTTTTT; CDR3aa: CASSQVPGAGELFF; j_gene: TRBJ2-2; abundance: -; v_gene: TRBV3-1/TRBV3-2; d_gene: -
CDR3nt: TGTGCCAGTAGTTCTAGGACAGGGGCTGGGAATCAGCCCCAGCATTTT; CDR3aa: CASSSRTGAGNQPQHF; j_gene: TRBJ1-5; abundance: -; v_gene: TRBV19; d_gene: TRBD1
CDR3nt: TGTGCCTCCAAAGCGGCCTCTAGCACAGATACGCAGTATTTT; CDR3aa: CASKAASSTDTQYF; j_gene: TRBJ2-3; abundance: -; v_gene: TRBV28; d_gene: -
CDR3nt: TGCGCCAGCAGCCAAGATCCCCCGGGACTAGCATTCGGGAACATTCAGTACTTC; CDR3aa: CASSQDPPGLAFGNIQYF; j_gene: TRBJ2-4; abundance: -; v_gene: TRBV4-3; d_gene: TRBD2
CDR3nt: TGTGCTCTTAGTGCCGGGACAGGGGGCTTTAAGCAGTACTTC; CDR3aa: CALSAGTGGFKQYF; j_gene: TRBJ2-7; abundance: -; v_gene: TRBV30; d_gene: TRBD1
CDR3nt: TGTGCCAGCAGTGAATCGCAGGATTCACCCCTCCACTTT; CDR3aa: CASSESQDSPLHF; j_gene: TRBJ1-6; abundance: -; v_gene: TRBV6-1; d_gene: -
CDR3nt: TGTGCCAGCAGTTCCGGGGGAGGGCCGGAGGAGACCCAGTACTTC; CDR3aa: CASSSGGGPEETQYF; j_gene: TRBJ2-5; abundance: -; v_gene: TRBV6-2/TRBV6-3; d_gene: TRBD2
CDR3nt: TGTGCCAGCAGTTACGGTGGGGGCCAGCCCCAGCATTTT; CDR3aa: CASSYGGGQPQHF; j_gene: TRBJ1-5; abundance: -; v_gene: TRBV6-2/TRBV6-3; d_gene: -
CDR3nt: TGTGCCAGCATTACAGGGGTTGGTGAAAAACTGTTTTTT; CDR3aa: CASITGVGEKLFF; j_gene: TRBJ1-4; abundance: -; v_gene: TRBV28; d_gene: TRBD1
CDR3nt: TGTGCCAGGCGGGGCAGGGGGCGGACTGAAGCTTTCTTT; CDR3aa: CARRGRGRTEAFF; j_gene: TRBJ1-1; abundance: -; v_gene: TRBV28; d_gene: TRBD1
CDR3nt: TGCGCCAGCAGCTTGGAGTCAGGGGGACGTGTCGAGCAGTACTTC; CDR3aa: CASSLESGGRVEQYF; j_gene: TRBJ2-7; abundance: few; v_gene: TRBV5-1; d_gene: TRBD1
CDR3nt: TGTGCCAGTAGTATTTCGGGGACAGGGGGCGTCTTAGGGGGTCAGCCCCAGCATTTT; CDR3aa: CASSISGTGGVLGGQPQHF; j_gene: TRBJ1-5; abundance: -; v_gene: TRBV19; d_gene: TRBD1
CDR3nt: TGTGCCAGCAGACCTCAGGGGGCGCCGGGGGATGAGCAGTTCTTC; CDR3aa: CASRPQGAPGDEQFF; j_gene: TRBJ2-1; abundance: -; v_gene: TRBV28; d_gene: TRBD1
CDR3nt: TGCGCCAGCAGCCCAATGGGTAGCGGGAGGCAGGGTGATACGCAGTATTTT; CDR3aa: CASSPMGSGRQGDTQYF; j_gene: TRBJ2-3; abundance: -; v_gene: TRBV4-1; d_gene: TRBD2
CDR3nt: TGTGCCAGCAGCCAAGATGCCGGGGGGGGCACGCAGTATTTT; CDR3aa: CASSQDAGGGTQYF; j_gene: TRBJ2-3; abundance: -; v_gene: TRBV3-1/TRBV3-2; d_gene: TRBD2
CDR3nt: TGCGCCAGCAGCCAAAAAACAGGGAATGCCTACGAGCAGTACTTC; CDR3aa: CASSQKTGNAYEQYF; j_gene: TRBJ2-7; abundance: -; v_gene: TRBV4-3; d_gene: -